These 30 T cell receptor delta chains originate from one sample sequenced in a study of gamma-delta T cells after stem cell transplantation (dated by TCRdb to 2015 to 2016). Receptor libraries were prepared by RT-PCR. These reads were obtained on an Illumina MiSeq. Clones were re-identified by TCRdb from the public reads with CATT, and rows with the same DNA were merged. This sample gives over 2,500 delta-chain clones in total; 20% to 25% of them show up just once. The ten largest clonotypes hold 20% to 30% of the sample. Sample: gamma-delta T cells. The receptor set was obtained from a human donor. It is not recorded whose cells these are; they may come from a transplant donor.

Points on this clone: A read error may be the cause here, since a much bigger clone is one base away. This rearrangement joins TRDV2 to TRDJ3; 8 positions match TRDD3. CDR3 length: 19 amino acids. The germline V gene has CDR1 GEAIGNYY and CDR2 EKD. The CDR3 loop is CACDTGGITPSWDTRQTFF. CDR3 sequence (DNA): TGTGCCTGTGACACCGGGGGGATAACCCCCTCCTGGGACACCCGACAGACGTTTTTC.

This clone came up a few times. Given a much more abundant clone one base away, this may be a read error. The chain couples TRDV2 to TRDJ1; no definite D call. The CDR3 has 16 residues. From germline, CDR1 is GEAIGNYY and CDR2 EKD. The DNA of the CDR3 is TGTGCCCGTGACCTCGTTGGGTCCGAGGACACCGATAAACTCATCTTT. Translated, it gives CARDLVGSEDTDKLIF.

By share, this clone counts as medium-sized. As DNA, the CDR3 is TGTGCCTGTGACACCGTAGACCACACCGATAAACTCATCTTT. It translates to CACDTVDHTDKLIF. V gene TRDV2 combines with J gene TRDJ1; no definite D call. CDR3 length equals 14 residues. Germline assignment: CDR1 GEAIGNYY and CDR2 EKD. The V end was cut by 0 bases, the J end by 0 bases, with 7 bases between.

About this clone itself: The amino acid sequence in TCRdb belongs to a much larger clone and departs from this DNA's translation at residue 15, likely a sequencing read error; the sequence shown is translated from the DNA. V usage is TRDV2 and J usage is TRDJ1; the D is unclear. Germline V gives CDR1 GEAIGNYY, CDR2 EKD. The CDR3 consists of 16 residues. The CDR3 bases are TGTGCCTGTGACCTCGTTGGGTCCGAGGACACCGATAAACTCACCTTT. It specifies CACDLVGSEDTDKLTF.

By its share, this clone is medium-sized (0.01 to 0.1%). The same CDR3 arises from other DNA sequences in this sample as well. The rearrangement joins TRDV2 to TRDJ1; TRDD3 matches 12 bases. Germline values: CDR1 GEAIGNYY, CDR2 EKD. This CDR3 spans 26 amino acids. V dropped 0 bases and J dropped 5; count of bases not matched to a gene: 36. CDR3 nucleotides: TGTGCCTGTGACACCAACTTCCTACGAGAACTCACTATGACTGGGGGATACCCCCATAGCGCTGATAAACTCATCTTT. Its translation is CACDTNFLRELTMTGGYPHSADKLIF.

For this clone: Given a much more abundant clone one base away, this may be a read error. The same CDR3 is also encoded by other DNA sequences in this sample. The CDR3 loop is CACDTWADTDKLIF. CDR3 in DNA: TGTGCCTGTGACACTTGGGCGGACACCGATAAACTCATCTTT. The V gene is TRDV2, the J gene TRDJ1; no definite D call. The CDR3 is made up of 14 amino acids. CDR1 is GEAIGNYY and CDR2 is EKD in the germline V gene. Deletions cut 1 base from V and 0 bases from J, with 8 bases between.

In this sample, this clone is medium-sized. The chain is built from TRDV2 and TRDJ1, with 7 bases matching TRDD3. V lost 3 bases and J lost 0; bases outside the gene matches: 6. CDR3 length: 15 amino acids. The germline CDR1 and CDR2 sequences are GEAIGNYY and EKD. As DNA, the CDR3 is TGTGCCTGTGACGTACTGGGGTCCCACACCGATAAACTCATCTTT. Its translation: CACDVLGSHTDKLIF.

In its sample, this clone ranks as medium-sized (0.01 to 0.1%). A far more abundant clone sits one base away, making this likely a read error. The chain has TRDV1 and TRDJ1, with TRDD3 identical over 10 bases. The CDR3 consists of 22 residues. The germline V gene encodes CDR1 TSWWSYY and CDR2 QGS. The junction had 26 bases not matched to a gene; V was cut back by 2 bases and J by 5 bases. DNA of the CDR3: TGTGCTCTTGGGGAAGGTCCTTCCCCCCGTCGGTGGGGGATACCCCGCGGGGATAAACTCATCTTT. Its translation: CALGEGPSPRRWGIPRGDKLIF.

This clone qualifies as medium-sized (0.01 to 0.1%). The chain uses TRDV2 and TRDJ3, with D perhaps matching TRDD3 (5 bases). Between the trimmed V and J ends, which lost 0 bases and 0 bases, there was a span of 11 bases. The CDR3 runs to 18 residues. The germline V gene encodes CDR1 GEAIGNYY and CDR2 EKD. CDR3 nucleotide sequence: TGTGCCTGTGACACCGGGGGGGTAAGCTCCTGGGACACCCGACAGATGTTTTTC. As protein: CACDTGGVSSWDTRQMFF.

This clone was found a few times. The chain recombines TRDV2 with TRDJ1, with a weak D call TRDD3 (5 bases). Trimming stripped 0 bases from V and 4 bases from J, with 14 bases between. This CDR3 is built from 15 residues. Germline lookup yields CDR1 GEAIGNYY and CDR2 EKD. The CDR3 region has the DNA TGTGCCTGTGACACCGTACTGGAGAGGAGCGATAAACTCATCTTT. Translating it yields CACDTVLERSDKLIF.

This clone is medium-sized (0.01 to 0.1%) within its sample. The chain employs TRDV2 and TRDJ1, with D perhaps matching TRDD3 (6 bases). The ends were cut back, 1 base at V and 0 bases at J, with 17 bases in the middle. Germline V lookup: CDR1 GEAIGNYY, CDR2 EKD. The CDR3 consists of 17 residues. CDR3 nucleotide sequence: TGTGCCTGTGACACGATGGGGGTTTCGAGGTACACCGATAAACTCATCTTT. It is translated as CACDTMGVSRYTDKLIF.

Within the sample, this clone is medium-sized. The chain carries TRDV2 and TRDJ1; 12 nucleotides line up with TRDD3. The V and J ends lost 2 bases and 0 bases, in that order; junction bases with no gene match: 9. The CDR3 has 18 amino acids. Per the germline V gene, CDR1 is GEAIGNYY and CDR2 is EKD. In DNA form, the CDR3 reads TGTGCCTGTGACAGTCTCTGGGGGATACGCGAGGACACCGATAAACTCATCTTT. It is translated as CACDSLWGIREDTDKLIF.

In regard to this clone: A far larger clone is just one base off, so this is likely a read error. The rearrangement joins TRDV2 to TRDJ1; 10 nucleotides align to TRDD3. Germline lookup yields CDR1 GEAIGNYY and CDR2 EKD. With V trimmed by 5 bases and J by 8 bases, 31 bases remained unmatched. The CDR3 consists of 21 residues. This CDR3 reads CACGELGDRVIQIRKISKLIF. CDR3 in DNA: TGTGCCTGTGGCGAACTGGGGGATCGGGTGATCCAAATTCGCAAAATTTCAAAACTCATCTTT.

This clone is labeled hyperexpanded (1% or more). This sample also contains other DNA sequences that code for the same CDR3. The chain uses TRDV2 and TRDJ1, with D possibly TRDD3 on 6 matching bases. Trimming cost V 4 bases and J 0 bases, with 20 bases left between them. Germline CDR1 GEAIGNYY, CDR2 EKD. The CDR3 has 17 residues. CDR3 nucleotides: TGTGCCTGTGATCCTCTCACTGGGAAGAATTACACCGATAAACTCATCTTT. This encodes CACDPLTGKNYTDKLIF.

In its sample, this clone was seen a few times. With a far larger clone one base away, a read error is the likely cause. CDR3 residues: CACDPLTGKNYTDELIF. CDR3 bases: TGTGCCTGTGATCCTCTCACTGGGAAGAATTACACCGATGAACTCATCTTT. The chain links TRDV2 to TRDJ1; a weak D match, TRDD3 (6 bases). The CDR3 contains 17 residues. Per germline, CDR1 GEAIGNYY and CDR2 EKD.

This clone is termed medium-sized (0.01 to 0.1%). This CDR3 is also generated by other DNA sequences in the sample. The chain is built from TRDV1 and TRDJ1; D gene uncertain. This CDR3 is 12 amino acids long. V lost 5 bases and J 9 bases, leaving 13 bases between the germline ends. Germline V gene lookup returns CDR1 TSWWSYY and CDR2 QGS. This chain's CDR3 is CALGKPAVELIF. In DNA form, the CDR3 reads TGTGCTCTTGGGAAGCCAGCCGTCGAACTCATCTTT.

This clone turned up a few times. A far larger clone is just one base off, so this is likely a read error. This sample includes further DNA sequences coding for the same CDR3. The V gene is TRDV2, the J gene TRDJ1; the match to TRDD3 covers 9 bases. Germline V gene data show CDR1 as GEAIGNYY and CDR2 as EKD. The CDR3 consists of 17 residues. The ends lost 6 bases at V and 2 bases at J; junction bases unmatched: 15. The CDR3 DNA follows: TGTGCCTGTCTATCTATGGGGGATAACGCACCTACCGATAAACTCATCTTT. Encoded protein: CACLSMGDNAPTDKLIF.

The chain joins TRDV1 to TRDJ1, with 10 positions matching TRDD3. Germline CDR1 and CDR2: TSWWSYY and QGS. This CDR3 spans 21 amino acids. V shed 2 bases and J 4 bases; nucleotides not matched to a gene: 22. The CDR3 region is CALGESPSPRRWGIPRDKLIF. DNA of the CDR3: TGTGCTCTTGGGGAAAGTCCTTCCCCCCGTCGGTGGGGGATACCCCGCGATAAACTCATCTTT.

Comment on this clone: A read error is likely here: a far larger clone is one base away. The chain recombines TRDV2 with TRDJ1, with TRDD3 matching 12 bases. The CDR3 covers 23 residues. CDR1 is GEAIGNYY and CDR2 is EKD in the germline V gene. CDR3 sequence reads: CACGTVEVPFLGDTTGHTDKLIF. The CDR3 coding sequence is TGTGCCTGTGGCACCGTTGAGGTTCCTTTTCTGGGGGATACGACGGGTCACACCGATAAACTCATCTTT.

This clone was seen a few times. A far larger clone is a single base away, which makes a read error likely. The chain is built from TRDV2 and TRDJ1; 8 bases map to TRDD3. The CDR3 runs 17 residues. V dropped 6 bases and J dropped 3; count of bases not matched to a gene: 17. Germline CDR1 GEAIGNYY, CDR2 EKD. The chain's CDR3 is CACLRLGGSSGPDKLIF. The CDR3 bases are TGTGCCTGTCTGAGACTGGGGGGATCGAGTGGGCCCGATAAACTCATCTTT.

By proportion, this clone is medium-sized. The rearrangement joins TRDV1 to TRDJ1; 11 bases are shared with TRDD3. The CDR3 is made up of 23 amino acids. Losses at the gene ends were 1 base for V and 3 bases for J; bases not matched to a gene: 25. Per the germline V gene, CDR1 is TSWWSYY and CDR2 is QGS. The CDR3 region has the DNA TGTGCTCTTGGGGAACCAATTCCTTCCCGTGATGGGGGATACGCGGGTCACTCCGATAAACTCATCTTT. Its protein is CALGEPIPSRDGGYAGHSDKLIF.

As for this clone: This specimen includes other DNA sequences encoding the same CDR3. The J gene is TRDJ1, the V gene TRDV1; 8 bases agree with TRDD3. CDR1 is TSWWSYY, CDR2 QGS, per germline. The CDR3 is 25 amino acids. The junction had 33 bases not matched to a gene; V was cut back by 3 bases and J by 0 bases. CDR3 nucleotides: TGTGCTCTTGGGGAGTGCAGATCGTCCTCTAGCCTCCTTGTGGTTCTGGGGGACTACACCGATAAACTCATCTTT. Translating it yields CALGECRSSSSLLVVLGDYTDKLIF.

Only a few counts were recorded for this clone. This likely stems from a read error, as it lies one base from a far larger clone. This rearrangement joins TRDV2 to TRDJ1; a weak D match, TRDD3 (5 bases). Germline lookup yields CDR1 GEAIGNYY and CDR2 EKD. CDR3 size: 16 residues. DNA of the CDR3: TGTGCCTGTGGCACCGTCGGGGAACTGTACACCGATAAACTCATCTTT. Its translation is CACGTVGELYTDKLIF.

This clone rates as medium-sized (0.01 to 0.1%). A read error likely explains this, since a far larger clone differs by one base. Other DNA sequences in the sample encode the same CDR3. This sequence joins TRDV2 and TRDJ1, with unresolved D. Germline values: CDR1 GEAIGNYY, CDR2 EKD. CDR3 length: 18 residues. The CDR3 protein is CACDTLLTPNSYTDKLIF. The CDR3 DNA sequence: TGCGCCTGTGACACCCTGCTGACACCGAATTCATACACCGATAAACTCATCTTT.

The chain carries TRDV1 and TRDJ1; 13 bases agree with TRDD3. The CDR3 extends over 25 amino acids. CDR1 and CDR2 from the germline V gene are TSWWSYY and QGS. The trim removed 3 bases at V and 1 base at J, leaving 29 bases unmatched. CDR3 bases: TGTGCTCTTGGGGAGCCCGCTTCCTACTTATTTAATACTGGGGGATACGCGGGGCTCACCGATAAACTCATCTTT. Its translation: CALGEPASYLFNTGGYAGLTDKLIF.

The gene calls are TRDV1 and TRDJ1; 7 positions match TRDD3. This CDR3 is 15 amino acids long. CDR1 and CDR2 from the germline V gene are TSWWSYY and QGS. V was clipped by 2 bases and J by 5 bases; unmatched bases: 8. The CDR3 DNA reads as TGTGCTCTTGGGGAAAGGGTACTGGGGTGGGATAAACTCATCTTT. It specifies CALGERVLGWDKLIF.

By sample share, this clone is medium-sized. The chain has TRDV2 and TRDJ1, with TRDD3 as a possible D gene (6 bases). Germline-derived CDR1 and CDR2 are GEAIGNYY and EKD. With 2 bases removed from V and 0 bases from J, the gap between germline ends came to 12 bases. The CDR3 runs to 15 residues. CDR3 coding DNA: TGTGCCTGTGACAAGTTGGGGGGTTACACCGATAAACTCATCTTT. Translation gives CACDKLGGYTDKLIF.

The chain uses TRDV1 and TRDJ1; D is ambiguous. Germline V CDR1 and CDR2: TSWWSYY, QGS. CDR3 length: 17 amino acids. The V gene lost 2 bases and the J gene lost 0 bases, with 16 bases spanning the gap. CDR3 amino acids: CALGEVLPSPYTDKLIF. CDR3 nucleotides: TGTGCTCTTGGGGAAGTCCTCCCCTCTCCGTACACCGATAAACTCATCTTT.

This chain links TRDV3 with TRDJ1, with TRDD2 identical over 9 bases. Unmatched junction bases numbered 27, after V lost 4 bases and J lost 3 bases. This CDR3 comprises 20 residues. Germline loops: CDR1 TVYSNPD, CDR2 GDNSRS (reference sequence). This chain's CDR3 is CASNSLPTMRTDLLADKLIF. The CDR3, as DNA: TGTGCCTCAAACTCCCTTCCTACTATGAGGACTGACCTGCTAGCCGATAAACTCATCTTT.

By sample share, this clone is medium-sized. CDR3 DNA: TGTGCCTGTGACCCTCTACTGGGGGATACCGATAAACTCATCTTT. This sequence encodes CACDPLLGDTDKLIF. This chain uses TRDV2 with TRDJ1, with TRDD3 matching 10 bases. Germline assignment: CDR1 GEAIGNYY and CDR2 EKD. The CDR3 has 15 residues. V trimming: 3 bases; J trimming: 2 bases; junction bases outside the gene matches: 5.